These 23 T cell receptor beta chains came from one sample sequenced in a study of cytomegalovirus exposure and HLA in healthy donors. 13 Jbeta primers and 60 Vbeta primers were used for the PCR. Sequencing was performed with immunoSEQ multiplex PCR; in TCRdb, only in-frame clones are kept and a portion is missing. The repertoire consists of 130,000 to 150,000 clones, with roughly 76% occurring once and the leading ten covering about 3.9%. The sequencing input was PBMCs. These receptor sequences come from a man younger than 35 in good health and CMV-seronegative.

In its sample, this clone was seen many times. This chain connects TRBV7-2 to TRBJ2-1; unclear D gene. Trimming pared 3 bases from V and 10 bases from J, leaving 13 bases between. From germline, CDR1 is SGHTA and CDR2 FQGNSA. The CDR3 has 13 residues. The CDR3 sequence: CASSFSLGLEQFF. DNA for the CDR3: TGTGCCAGCAGCTTCTCTCTAGGTCTGGAGCAGTTCTTC.

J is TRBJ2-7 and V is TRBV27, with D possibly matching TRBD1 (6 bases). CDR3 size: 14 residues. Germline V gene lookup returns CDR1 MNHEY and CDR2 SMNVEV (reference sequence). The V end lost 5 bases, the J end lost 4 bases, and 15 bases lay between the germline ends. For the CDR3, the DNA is TGTGCCAGCAGTGAACGCAACAGGGAATACGAGCAGTACTTC. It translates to CASSERNREYEQYF.

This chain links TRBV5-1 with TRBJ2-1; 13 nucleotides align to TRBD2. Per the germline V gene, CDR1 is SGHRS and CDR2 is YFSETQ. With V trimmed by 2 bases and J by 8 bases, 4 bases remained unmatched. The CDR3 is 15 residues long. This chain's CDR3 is CASSLLAGGIYEQFF. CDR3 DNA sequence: TGCGCCAGCAGCTTACTAGCGGGAGGGATCTATGAGCAGTTCTTC.

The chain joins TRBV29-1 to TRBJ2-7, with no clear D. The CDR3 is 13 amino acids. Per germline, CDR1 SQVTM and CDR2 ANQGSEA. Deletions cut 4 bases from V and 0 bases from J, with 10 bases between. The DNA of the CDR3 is TGCAGCGTTGTTCGAGCTAGCTCCTACGAGCAGTACTTC. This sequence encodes CSVVRASSYEQYF.

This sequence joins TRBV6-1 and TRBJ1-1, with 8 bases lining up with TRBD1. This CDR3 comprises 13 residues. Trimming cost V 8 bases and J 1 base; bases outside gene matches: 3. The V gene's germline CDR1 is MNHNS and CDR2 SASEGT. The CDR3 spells CASQGAGNTEAFF. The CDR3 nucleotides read TGTGCCAGCCAGGGGGCCGGGAACACTGAAGCTTTCTTT.

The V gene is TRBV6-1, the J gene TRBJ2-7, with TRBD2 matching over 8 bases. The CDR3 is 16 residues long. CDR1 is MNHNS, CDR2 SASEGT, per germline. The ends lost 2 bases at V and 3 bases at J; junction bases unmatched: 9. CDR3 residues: CASSELASGPLYEQYF. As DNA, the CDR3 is TGTGCCAGCAGTGAATTGGCTAGCGGGCCCCTCTACGAGCAGTACTTC.

Here the CDR3 DNA reads TGTGCCAGCAGGGACACCCTCAATCAGCCCCAGCATTTT. This gives the protein CASRDTLNQPQHF. This chain connects TRBV6-1 to TRBJ1-5, with D possibly being TRBD1 (5 bases). From germline, CDR1 is MNHNS and CDR2 SASEGT. The CDR3 is 13 amino acids. Trimming shortened V by 6 bases and J by 3 bases, and 9 bases separated the two germline ends.

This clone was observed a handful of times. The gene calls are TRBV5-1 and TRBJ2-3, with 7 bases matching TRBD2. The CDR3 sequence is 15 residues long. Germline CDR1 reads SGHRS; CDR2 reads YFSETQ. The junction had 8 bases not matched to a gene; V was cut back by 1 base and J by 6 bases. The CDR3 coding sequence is TGCGCCAGCAGCTTGTCTGGGGGGGGGTCCGATACGCAGTATTTT. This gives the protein CASSLSGGGSDTQYF.

In nucleotides, the CDR3 is TGTGCCAGCAGTCCAGGTGGACAGGTTAACTACGAGCAGTACTTC. Translating it yields CASSPGGQVNYEQYF. V gene TRBV28 combines with J gene TRBJ2-7, with 7 bases that match TRBD1. The CDR3 is 15 residues long. V lost 5 bases and J lost 3; bases outside the gene matches: 10. CDR1 MDHEN and CDR2 SYDVKM come from the germline V gene.

This CDR3 reads CASSLQGNQPQHF. The CDR3 nucleotides are TGTGCCAGCAGCTTGCAGGGCAATCAGCCCCAGCATTTT. The V gene is TRBV5-8, the J gene TRBJ1-5; D gene ambiguous. The CDR3 contains 13 residues. Per germline, CDR1 SGHTS and CDR2 YDEGEE. Trimming left V 1 base short and J 2 bases short, with 4 bases between.

The CDR3 DNA follows: TGTGCCAGCAGCGCCAGCTCTGGGGCCAACGTCCTGACTTTC. Translation gives CASSASSGANVLTF. The gene calls are TRBV2 and TRBJ2-6; D call uncertain. This CDR3 region has 14 residues. Between the trimmed V and J ends, which lost 6 bases and 0 bases, there was a span of 6 bases. Germline V gene data show CDR1 as SNHLY and CDR2 as FYNNEI.

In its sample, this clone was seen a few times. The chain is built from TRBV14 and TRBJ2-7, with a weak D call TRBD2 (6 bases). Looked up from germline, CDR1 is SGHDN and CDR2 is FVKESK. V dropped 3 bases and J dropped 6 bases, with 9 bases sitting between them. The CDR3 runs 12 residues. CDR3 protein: CASSHGGPEQYF. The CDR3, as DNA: TGTGCCAGCAGCCACGGGGGTCCCGAGCAGTACTTC.

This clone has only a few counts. The CDR3 region is CASSSGPSGSKGDEQYF. DNA of the CDR3: TGTGCCAGCAGTTCCGGCCCTAGCGGGAGTAAGGGAGACGAGCAGTACTTC. The chain uses TRBV28 and TRBJ2-7; 10 bases line up with TRBD2. The germline V gene encodes CDR1 MDHEN and CDR2 SYDVKM. This CDR3 is 17 amino acids long. V was clipped by 4 bases and J by 5 bases; unmatched bases: 14.

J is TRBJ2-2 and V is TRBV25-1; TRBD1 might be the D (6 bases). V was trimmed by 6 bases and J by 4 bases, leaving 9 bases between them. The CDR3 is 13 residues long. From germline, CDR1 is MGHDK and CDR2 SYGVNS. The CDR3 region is CASRQGVTGELFF. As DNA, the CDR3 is TGTGCCAGCAGACAGGGAGTCACCGGGGAGCTGTTTTTT. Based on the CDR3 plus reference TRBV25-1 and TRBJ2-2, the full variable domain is EADIYQTPRYLVIGTGKKITLECSQTMGHDKMYWYQQDPGMELHLIHYSYGVNSTEKGDLSSESTVSRIRTEHFPLTLESARPSHTSQYLCASRQGVTGELFFGEGSRLTVL.

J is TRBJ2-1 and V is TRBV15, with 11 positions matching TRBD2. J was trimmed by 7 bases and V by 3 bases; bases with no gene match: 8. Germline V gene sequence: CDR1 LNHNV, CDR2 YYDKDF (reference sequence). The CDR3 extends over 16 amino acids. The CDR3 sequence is CATSRELAGEGNEQFF. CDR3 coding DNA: TGTGCCACCAGCAGGGAACTAGCGGGAGAGGGGAATGAGCAGTTCTTC.

As DNA, the CDR3 is TGTGCCAGCAGTGACGATTTGACAGGGGTGGGAGAAAAACTGTTTTTT. This sequence encodes CASSDDLTGVGEKLFF. V gene TRBV25-1 combines with J gene TRBJ1-4; 8 bases agree with TRBD1. Germline lookup yields CDR1 MGHDK and CDR2 SYGVNS. V was pared by 3 bases and J by 8 bases, with 11 bases of the junction left unmatched. The CDR3 loop spans 16 amino acids.

The CDR3 sequence: CASSQAASGKAGGRGDTQYF. CDR3 DNA sequence: TGCGCCAGCAGCCAAGCGGCCAGTGGGAAGGCGGGAGGACGGGGGGATACGCAGTATTTT. The chain uses TRBV4-1 and TRBJ2-3, with 8 bases identical to TRBD2. The CDR3 totals 20 residues. Germline CDR1 MGHRA, CDR2 YSYEKL. With 1 base clipped from V and 6 bases from J, the junction kept 21 bases outside the gene matches.

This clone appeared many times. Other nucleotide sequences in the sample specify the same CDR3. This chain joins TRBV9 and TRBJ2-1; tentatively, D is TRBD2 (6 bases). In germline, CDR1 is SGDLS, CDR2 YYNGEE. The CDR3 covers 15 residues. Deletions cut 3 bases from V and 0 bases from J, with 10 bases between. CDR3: CASSGSGSSYNEQFF. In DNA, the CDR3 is TGTGCCAGCAGCGGTAGCGGCAGCTCCTACAATGAGCAGTTCTTC.

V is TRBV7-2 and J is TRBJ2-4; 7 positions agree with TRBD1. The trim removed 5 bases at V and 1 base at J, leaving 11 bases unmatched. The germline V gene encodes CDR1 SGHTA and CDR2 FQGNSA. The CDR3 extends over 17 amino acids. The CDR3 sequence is CASSPTATGWAKNIQYF. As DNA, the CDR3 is TGTGCCAGCAGCCCTACTGCGACAGGGTGGGCCAAAAACATTCAGTACTTC.

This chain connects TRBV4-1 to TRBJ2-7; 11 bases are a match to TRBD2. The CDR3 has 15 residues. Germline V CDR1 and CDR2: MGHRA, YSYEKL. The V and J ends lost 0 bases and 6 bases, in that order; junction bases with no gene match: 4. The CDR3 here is CASSQEELAGVEQYF. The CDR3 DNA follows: TGCGCCAGCAGCCAAGAAGAACTAGCGGGAGTCGAGCAGTACTTC.

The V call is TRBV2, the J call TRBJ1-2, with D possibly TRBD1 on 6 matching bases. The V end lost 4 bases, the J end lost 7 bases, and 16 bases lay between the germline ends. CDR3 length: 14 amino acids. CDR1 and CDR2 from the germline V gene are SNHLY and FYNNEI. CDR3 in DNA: TGTGCCAGCAGTGCCTGGGGAGGGGGTGTTGGCTACACCTTC. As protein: CASSAWGGGVGYTF.

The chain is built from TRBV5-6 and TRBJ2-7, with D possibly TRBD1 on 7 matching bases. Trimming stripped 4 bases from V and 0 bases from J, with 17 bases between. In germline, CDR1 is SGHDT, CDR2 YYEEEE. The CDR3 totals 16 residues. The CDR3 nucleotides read TGTGCCAGCAGCCCGCAGGGGGGCGGTCGCTCCTACGAGCAGTACTTC. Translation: CASSPQGGGRSYEQYF. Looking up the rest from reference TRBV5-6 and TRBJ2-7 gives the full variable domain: DAGVTQSPTHLIKTRGQQVTLRCSPKSGHDTVSWYQQALGQGPQFIFQYYEEEERQRGNFPDRFSGHQFPNYSSELNVNALLLGDSALYLCASSPQGGGRSYEQYFGPGTRLTVT.

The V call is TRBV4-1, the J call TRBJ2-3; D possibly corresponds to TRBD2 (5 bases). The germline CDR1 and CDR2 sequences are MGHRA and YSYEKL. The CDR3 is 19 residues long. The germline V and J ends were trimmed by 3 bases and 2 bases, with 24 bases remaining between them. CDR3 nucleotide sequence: TGCGCCAGCAGCCAGGCAAGCCTCGGGAAAGGTGGATCCACAGATACGCAGTATTTT. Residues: CASSQASLGKGGSTDTQYF.